This T cell receptor (beta chain) derives from a study of beta chain features in type 1 diabetes. Trimming took off 0 bases at V and 1 base at J, with 7 bases between the two ends. The CDR3 has 15 amino acids. The germline CDR1 and CDR2 sequences are LGHNA and YSLEER. Per donor, one heparinised blood draw averaged about 116 mL. Via CD45RO/CCR7/CD25/CD127/CD95/CD27, cells of the CD4+ naive, central memory, regulatory and stem cell-like memory subsets were sorted. Of the isolated RNA, all was reverse transcribed, and so the sequenced material was expressed TCRB transcripts. Using immunoSEQ multiplex PCR, the repertoire was profiled, and TCRdb retains in-frame clones only, with some absent. The data contain about 150,000 clones, under 13% of them singletons. Whole-study findings and limits: Among patients, naive, central memory and Treg TCRB repertoires appeared more similar than among healthy donors. Among patients with Type 1 diabetes, TCRB CDR3s were moderately but significantly shorter in every one of the four CD4+ subsets.

Points on this clone: The antigen is undetermined.

The sequence was collected from a man aged 25-40 years with type 1 diabetes. The chain recombines TRBV4-3 with TRBJ1-5; D remains unclear. Sequenced input: central memory CD4+ T cells from blood. The CDR3, as DNA: TGCGCCAGCAGCCAAGATTATCAGAGCAATCAGCCCCAGCATTTT. Translated: CASSQDYQSNQPQHF.